The clone carrying this T cell receptor (beta chain) appeared a single time. Described time point: after neoadjuvant nivolumab, at surgical resection. Stage II-IVA oral cavity squamous cell carcinoma was new and untreated by systemic or radiation therapy. The repertoire was sequenced with immunoSEQ multiplex PCR; TCRdb's copy has only in-frame clones and lacks some. The sample carries 65,000 to 70,000 clones, about 86% recorded once. These data come from a study of neoadjuvant anti-PD-1 for oral cavity cancer. Unmatched junction bases numbered 12, after V lost 8 bases and J lost 6 bases. Germline CDR1 and CDR2: MNHNS and SASEGT. CDR3 length: 15 residues.

Sequenced here: PBMCs, sampled after nivolumab (anti-PD-1) treatment. V gene TRBV6-1 combines with J gene TRBJ2-3; TRBD1 agrees at 9 bases. This receptor was obtained from a person aged 40-85 years with oral cavity squamous cell carcinoma. The CDR3 spells CASSTGTGTWDTQYF. CDR3 bases: TGTGCCAGCTCGACCGGGACAGGGACATGGGATACGCAGTATTTT.